A selection of T cell receptor beta chains follows, all from one sample in a study of blood T cell repertoires in COVID-19. Generated by immunoSEQ multiplex PCR, the TCRdb table keeps only in-frame clones and is missing some. The repertoire holds roughly 250,000 clones, with over 80% as singletons. The sample was peripheral blood. These receptors originate from a middle-aged woman with acute or convalescent COVID-19. Each CDR3 is given with its conserved first and last residue. A D gene is named only where the DNA matches it firmly. Some rows have no size entry. The others give once, few or many, or a class for an expanded clone.

CDR3 DNA,CDR3 protein,D gene,clone size,V gene,J gene
TGTGCCAGCAGCTTAAAGGACAGGGGGGGAAGTCGGTCTTTGAACACTGAAGCTTTCTTT,CASSLKDRGGSRSLNTEAFF,TRBD1,-,TRBV7-4,TRBJ1-1
TGTGCCAGCAGGGACGGGACTAGCGGGGGGCCGAGCTCCTACAATGAGCAGTTCTTC,CASRDGTSGGPSSYNEQFF,TRBD2,-,TRBV3-1/TRBV3-2,TRBJ2-1
TGTGCCAGCAGCTATGTAGCGGGGAGCGAACAAGATACGCAGTATTTT,CASSYVAGSEQDTQYF,TRBD2,-,TRBV11-3,TRBJ2-3
TGCGCCAGCAGCTTGGCCCAGGGGACTATTTACAATGAGCAGTTCTTC,CASSLAQGTIYNEQFF,-,-,TRBV5-1,TRBJ2-1
TGTGCCAGCAGTTCAGGGGGAGCTGGGAACGAGCCCCAGCATTTT,CASSSGGAGNEPQHF,TRBD1,once,TRBV28,TRBJ1-5
TGTGCCAGCTCACCCGGGACAGGGAGGGTTGGAGCTGAAGCTTTCTTT,CASSPGTGRVGAEAFF,TRBD1,-,TRBV18,TRBJ1-1
TGTGCCAGCAGTCCAACGCCCTCGGGACTCCCCACAGATACGCAGTATTTT,CASSPTPSGLPTDTQYF,-,-,TRBV27,TRBJ2-3
TGTGCCAGCAGTGGGGTCCCTAGCGCGAACACCGGGGAGCTGTTTTTT,CASSGVPSANTGELFF,-,-,TRBV2,TRBJ2-2
TGTGCCAGCAGTTATCAGGGGGCGAGGGGCTACACCTTC,CASSYQGARGYTF,TRBD1,-,TRBV6-5,TRBJ1-2
TGTGCCAGGCGGCAGACCAACTATGGCTACACCTTC,CARRQTNYGYTF,-,once,TRBV28,TRBJ1-2
TGCAGCGCCACCCACCGGGGGGGAGGCTATGGCTACACCTTC,CSATHRGGGYGYTF,-,-,TRBV29-1,TRBJ1-2
TGTGCCAGCAGTCCTCTCGAGTGGAACTATGGCTACACCTTC,CASSPLEWNYGYTF,-,-,TRBV6-6,TRBJ1-2
TGTGCCAGCAGTTCGCCTGGGACAGGGGGCTTGCACACTGAAGCTTTCTTT,CASSSPGTGGLHTEAFF,TRBD1,-,TRBV28,TRBJ1-1
TGTGCCAGCAGTGAGGGACAGCTTACCTATGGCTACACCTTC,CASSEGQLTYGYTF,TRBD1,-,TRBV2,TRBJ1-2
TGTGCCAGCAGGCGGGGGGCTGAAGCTTTCTTT,CASRRGAEAFF,-,-,TRBV6-4,TRBJ1-1
TGTGCCAGCAGTGACACAGGGGGCGGGTACTATGGCTACACCTTC,CASSDTGGGYYGYTF,TRBD1,-,TRBV6-1,TRBJ1-2
TGTGCCAGCATGCGATGGGGACAGAATGAAAAACTGTTTTTT,CASMRWGQNEKLFF,TRBD1,-,TRBV2,TRBJ1-4
TGTGCCAGCAGCGTCGAACCCTACACAGATACGCAGTATTTT,CASSVEPYTDTQYF,-,-,TRBV5-4,TRBJ2-3
TGTGCCAGCAGCCCATGGACAGCCTATGGCTACACCTTC,CASSPWTAYGYTF,-,-,TRBV5-4,TRBJ1-2
TGTGCCAGCAGTGAAACCAGGGCTAATGCGTCACCCCTCCACTTT,CASSETRANASPLHF,-,-,TRBV2,TRBJ1-6
TGTGCCAGCAGTTTAGGGACAGGGGAAGCTTTCTTT,CASSLGTGEAFF,TRBD1,-,TRBV12-3/TRBV12-4,TRBJ1-1
TGTGCCAGCAGCCACCGGGCAGGGGGCTATGGCTACACCTTC,CASSHRAGGYGYTF,TRBD1,-,TRBV14,TRBJ1-2
TGTGCCAGCAGCTACAGATATCAGCCCCAGCATTTT,CASSYRYQPQHF,-,-,TRBV5-6,TRBJ1-5
TGTGCCAGCTCACCAGGGACAGGGCCCCACTATGGCTACACCTTC,CASSPGTGPHYGYTF,TRBD1,-,TRBV18,TRBJ1-2
TGTGCCAGTAGTATCCTTCGTGGGACAGGGAACACTGAAGCTTTCTTT,CASSILRGTGNTEAFF,TRBD1,-,TRBV19,TRBJ1-1
TGTGCCAGCGTAACGGGGGGCGGGAAAGCTTTCTTT,CASVTGGGKAFF,-,-,TRBV6-6,TRBJ1-1
TGTGCCAGCAGCTCCACTAAGGTCGGTTTGGGGCCTAGCACAGATACGCAGTATTTT,CASSSTKVGLGPSTDTQYF,-,-,TRBV7-9,TRBJ2-3
TGTGCCAGCAGAGGACAGGCCTATAACTATGGCTACACCTTC,CASRGQAYNYGYTF,TRBD1,-,TRBV2,TRBJ1-2
TGTGCCAGCTCACCTTCAGGGAGGGGTACTAGCAATCAGCCCCAGCATTTT,CASSPSGRGTSNQPQHF,-,-,TRBV18,TRBJ1-5
TGTGCCAGCAGCCAACGCGCAGGGGGAAACACTGAAGCTTTCTTT,CASSQRAGGNTEAFF,TRBD1,-,TRBV11-2,TRBJ1-1
TGTGCCAGCAGCCAAGGAACAGGAGCCGGGGAGCTGTTTTTT,CASSQGTGAGELFF,-,-,TRBV3-1/TRBV3-2,TRBJ2-2
TGTGCCAGCTCACCACCGGCGGACAGGGCCAACTATGGCTACACCTTC,CASSPPADRANYGYTF,TRBD1,-,TRBV18,TRBJ1-2
TGTGCCAGCAGTGAATATTTTTCGGGACAGGGGTATGGCTACACCTTC,CASSEYFSGQGYGYTF,TRBD1,-,TRBV25-1,TRBJ1-2
TGTGCCTGGAGTGTACTCTGGTTGAGGGACAGCCCCAGCGGCACCGGGGAGCTGTTTTTT,CAWSVLWLRDSPSGTGELFF,TRBD1,-,TRBV30,TRBJ2-2
TGTGCCAGTAGAAATACAGGGGAAACTAACTATGGCTACACCTTC,CASRNTGETNYGYTF,TRBD1,few,TRBV19,TRBJ1-2
TGTGCCAGCAGTGAACCTTACGGGACTTCCCACAATGAGCAGTTCTTC,CASSEPYGTSHNEQFF,-,-,TRBV2,TRBJ2-1
TGCGCCAGCAGCCAACCTATCGGGTCCCAGACCCAGTACTTC,CASSQPIGSQTQYF,-,-,TRBV4-1,TRBJ2-5
TGTGCCAGCTCACCCAGGCTAGCGGGGGGGCCGGGCAATGAGCAGTTCTTC,CASSPRLAGGPGNEQFF,TRBD2,-,TRBV18,TRBJ2-1
TGTGCCACCAGTGATTTCGGGGGAAGGGAGACCCAGTACTTC,CATSDFGGRETQYF,-,-,TRBV24-1,TRBJ2-5
TGTGCCAGCAGTGCTACCAGGGTTTATACCCAAAACTATGGCTACACCTTC,CASSATRVYTQNYGYTF,-,-,TRBV5-6,TRBJ1-2
TGTGCCAGCAGTGAAAGGGGCGCAAACTATGGCTACACCTTC,CASSERGANYGYTF,-,-,TRBV6-1,TRBJ1-2
TGCGCCAGCAGTCGCACAGGGACTATAAACACTGAAGCTTTCTTT,CASSRTGTINTEAFF,-,-,TRBV10-2,TRBJ1-1
TGTGCCAGCCACAACCCCAATCAGCCCCAGCATTTT,CASHNPNQPQHF,-,once,TRBV6-1,TRBJ1-5
TGTGCCAGCAGCTTAGGGACAGGGTTTGGGAAAGCTTTCTTT,CASSLGTGFGKAFF,TRBD1,few,TRBV7-2,TRBJ1-1
TGTGCCAGCAGGGGGGAGGGGACTGAAGCTTTCTTT,CASRGEGTEAFF,-,-,TRBV12-3/TRBV12-4,TRBJ1-1
TGCGCCAGCAGGTTACCGGACAGAACCTTTCTGAACACCGGGGAGCTGTTTTTT,CASRLPDRTFLNTGELFF,-,-,TRBV5-1,TRBJ2-2
TGTGCCAGCAGCTTAGAGTCAGGGGGAATGGCTAACTATGGCTACACCTTC,CASSLESGGMANYGYTF,TRBD1,-,TRBV7-6,TRBJ1-2
TGCGCCAGCAGCTACGGACAGAACACTGAAGCTTTCTTT,CASSYGQNTEAFF,-,-,TRBV5-1,TRBJ1-1
TGTGCCAGCAGCTTAGATAGCAGTTCACCCCTCCACTTT,CASSLDSSSPLHF,-,-,TRBV11-2,TRBJ1-6
TGTGCCAGCAGCGAACAGGGGGGGTATGGCTACACCTTC,CASSEQGGYGYTF,TRBD1,-,TRBV7-3,TRBJ1-2
TGTGCCAGCAGCTTAGATTTGCCGGCGAACACCGGGGAGCTGTTTTTT,CASSLDLPANTGELFF,-,-,TRBV11-2,TRBJ2-2
TGCGCCAGCTTAACGGGGGCAGGGGGCAATGAGCAGTTCTTC,CASLTGAGGNEQFF,-,-,TRBV5-1,TRBJ2-1